This TCR beta chain stems from a study of cytotoxic CD8 clonotypes in ibrutinib-treated CLL. Turning to the study itself: Included were 11 relapsed/refractory and roughly 15 treatment-naive patients, of whom 17 to 18 were IGHV unmutated. After a median of approximately 70 months, approximately 15 patients stayed remitted and some twelve progressed; responses had been partial in 24 and complete in 2.

As input for TCR beta libraries, about 2.2 micrograms of genomic DNA came from cryopreserved PBMCs. The planned depth of sequencing spanned 1 in 200,000 to 1 in 1 million T cells. Produced via immunoSEQ multiplex PCR; TCRdb's table is partial and in-frame only. Among about 120,000 clones listed, under 70% were seen once. The sequence derives from a human donor with chronic lymphocytic leukemia. Sequenced here: PBMCs, sampled after 24 months of ibrutinib treatment.

In DNA, the CDR3 is TGTGCCAGCAGCCGGACAGGGGGCCATAATTCACCCCTCCACTTT. It translates to CASSRTGGHNSPLHF. The chain joins TRBV7-2 to TRBJ1-6; TRBD1 matches 11 bases. The CDR3 consists of 15 residues. V dropped 5 bases and J dropped 5; count of bases not matched to a gene: 2. CDR1 is SGHTA and CDR2 is FQGNSA in the germline V gene. The variable domain in full, with the rest retrieved from reference TRBV7-2 and TRBJ1-6, is GAGVSQSPSNKVTEKGKDVELRCDPISGHTALYWYRQSLGQGLEFLIYFQGNSAPDKSGLPSDRFSAERTGGSVSTLTIQRTQQEDSAVYLCASSRTGGHNSPLHFGNGTRLTVT.